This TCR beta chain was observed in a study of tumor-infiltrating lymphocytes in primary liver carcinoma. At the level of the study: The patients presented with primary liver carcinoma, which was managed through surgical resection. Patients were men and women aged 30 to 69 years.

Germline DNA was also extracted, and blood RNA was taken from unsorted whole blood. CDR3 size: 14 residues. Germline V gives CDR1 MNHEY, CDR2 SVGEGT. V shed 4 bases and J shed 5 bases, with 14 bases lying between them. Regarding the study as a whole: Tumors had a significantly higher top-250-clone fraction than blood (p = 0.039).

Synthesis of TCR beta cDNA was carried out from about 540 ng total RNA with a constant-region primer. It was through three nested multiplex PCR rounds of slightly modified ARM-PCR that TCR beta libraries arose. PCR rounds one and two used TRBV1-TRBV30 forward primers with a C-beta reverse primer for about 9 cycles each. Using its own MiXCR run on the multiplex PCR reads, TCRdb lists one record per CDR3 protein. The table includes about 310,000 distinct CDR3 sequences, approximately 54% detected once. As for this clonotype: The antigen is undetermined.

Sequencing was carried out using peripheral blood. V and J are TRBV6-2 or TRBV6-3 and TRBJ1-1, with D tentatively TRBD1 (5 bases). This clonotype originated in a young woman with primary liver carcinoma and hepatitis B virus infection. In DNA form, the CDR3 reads TGTGCCAGCAGTTCCCTCTCGGGGGAGACTGAAGCTTTCTTT. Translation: CASSSLSGETEAFF.